Reported below is one TCR beta chain. Its antigen is undetermined. A marrow graft followed busulfan-fludarabine conditioning, with cyclophosphamide on days +3 and +4. These data are taken from a study of T cells after posttransplantation cyclophosphamide. TCRdb's table, derived via immunoSEQ multiplex PCR, lists solely in-frame clones and lacks some. The table records over 9,000 clones, about 90% of them present only once. General study points: Recipient CMV seropositivity and CMV reactivation strongly tracked TRB clonality.

The CDR3 length is 14 residues. Germline V gene lookup returns CDR1 SGHNT and CDR2 YENEEA. The V and J ends lost 1 base and 3 bases respectively, with 7 bases between them. The sequenced sample was PBMCs, obtained after allogeneic stem cell transplant with posttransplant cyclophosphamide. The sequence was obtained from a female patient in her 30s who received an allogeneic stem cell transplant from an unrelated donor, was CMV-positive, and had no GVHD. Some T cells may be provided by the graft donor. This chain connects TRBV11-3 to TRBJ2-1; tentative D call: TRBD1 (5 bases). The CDR3 loop reads CASSLGQGYNEQFF. As DNA, the CDR3 is TGTGCCAGCAGCTTAGGGCAGGGCTACAATGAGCAGTTCTTC. Full variable domain (remainder filled in from reference TRBV11-3 and TRBJ2-1): EAGVVQSPRYKIIEKKQPVAFWCNPISGHNTLYWYLQNLGQGPELLIRYENEEAVDDSQLPKDRFSAERLKGVDSTLKIQPAELGDSAVYLCASSLGQGYNEQFFGPGTRLTVL.